This T cell receptor beta chain was sequenced in a study of cytomegalovirus exposure and HLA in healthy donors. Findings and limits, study-wide: Earlier findings revealed that most TCR beta V segments proved productive either about 87% or about 30% of the time. Common viral pathogens seemed to be connected with several of the most significant clusters, according to a later analysis.

For this clone: No antigen is known for it.

It was with 60 Vbeta and 13 Jbeta primers that the PCR ran. Authors' methods: Approximately 11 million shared chains were among tens of millions of unique TCR beta chains counted in a later analysis. The method was immunoSEQ multiplex PCR; TCRdb's version includes in-frame clones alone and lacks a portion of them. The V and J calls and clone size were taken over from that table, and D and trimming were inferred from the DNA. The data show around 200,000 clones, with 55% to 75% seen just once and about 3% held by the top ten. After removal of 4 bases from V and 0 bases from J, the junction contained 3 bases not matched to a gene. CDR1 SNHLY and CDR2 FYNNEI come from the germline V gene. This CDR3 is 15 amino acids long.

The material sequenced was PBMCs. The receptor's source is a man aged 40-49 years in good health and CMV-seropositive. The chain couples TRBV2 to TRBJ2-3; 8 positions match TRBD1. The CDR3 spells CASSGRTGSTDTQYF. For the CDR3, the DNA is TGTGCCAGCAGTGGCCGGACAGGGAGCACAGATACGCAGTATTTT.